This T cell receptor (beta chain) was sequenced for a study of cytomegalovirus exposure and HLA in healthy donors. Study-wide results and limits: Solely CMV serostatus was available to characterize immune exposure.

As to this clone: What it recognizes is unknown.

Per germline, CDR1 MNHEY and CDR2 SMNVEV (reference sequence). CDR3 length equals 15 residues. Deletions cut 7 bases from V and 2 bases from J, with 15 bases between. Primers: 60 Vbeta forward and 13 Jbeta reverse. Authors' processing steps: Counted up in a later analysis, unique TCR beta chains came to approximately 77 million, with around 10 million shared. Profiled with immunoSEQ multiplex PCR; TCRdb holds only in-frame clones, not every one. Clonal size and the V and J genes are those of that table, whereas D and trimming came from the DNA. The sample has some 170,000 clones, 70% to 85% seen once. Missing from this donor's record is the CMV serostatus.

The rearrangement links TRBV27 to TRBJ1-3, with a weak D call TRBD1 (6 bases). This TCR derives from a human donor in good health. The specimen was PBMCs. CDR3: CASTPSRGTGNTIYF. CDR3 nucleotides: TGTGCCAGCACCCCATCAAGGGGGACTGGAAACACCATATATTTT.